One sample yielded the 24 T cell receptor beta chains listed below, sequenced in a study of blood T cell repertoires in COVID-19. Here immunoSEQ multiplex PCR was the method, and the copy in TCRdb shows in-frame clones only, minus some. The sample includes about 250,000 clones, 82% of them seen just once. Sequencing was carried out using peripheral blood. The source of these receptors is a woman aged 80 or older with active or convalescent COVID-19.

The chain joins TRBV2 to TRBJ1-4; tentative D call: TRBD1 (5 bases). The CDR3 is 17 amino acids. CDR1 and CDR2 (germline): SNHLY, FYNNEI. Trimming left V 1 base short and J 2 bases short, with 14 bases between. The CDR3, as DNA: TGTGCCAGCAGTGAAGGTTGGGTCGGGGGGACTAATGAAAAACTGTTTTTT. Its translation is CASSEGWVGGTNEKLFF. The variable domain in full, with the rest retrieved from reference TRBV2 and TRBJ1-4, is EPEVTQTPSHQVTQMGQEVILRCVPISNHLYFYWYRQILGQKVEFLVSFYNNEISEKSEIFDDQFSVERPDGSNFTLKIRSTKLEDSAMYFCASSEGWVGGTNEKLFFGSGTQLSVL.

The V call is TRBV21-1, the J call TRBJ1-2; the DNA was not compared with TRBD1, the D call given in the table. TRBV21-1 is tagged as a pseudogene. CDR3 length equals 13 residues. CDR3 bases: TGTGCCAGCAGCTTGACAGATAACTATGGCTACACCTTC. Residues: CASSLTDNYGYTF.

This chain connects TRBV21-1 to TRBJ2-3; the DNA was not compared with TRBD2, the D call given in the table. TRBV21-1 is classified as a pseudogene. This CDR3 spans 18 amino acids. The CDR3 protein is CASSKAGTRAHRTDTQYF. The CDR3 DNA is TGTGCCAGCAGCAAAGCGGGAACGCGGGCCCATCGCACAGATACGCAGTATTTT.

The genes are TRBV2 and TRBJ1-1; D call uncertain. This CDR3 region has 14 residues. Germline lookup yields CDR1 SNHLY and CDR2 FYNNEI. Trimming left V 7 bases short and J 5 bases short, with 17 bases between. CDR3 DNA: TGTGCCAGCAATCTAGATGGCCGGAGGACTGAAGCTTTCTTT. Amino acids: CASNLDGRRTEAFF.

The CDR3 region has the DNA TGTGCCAGCAGCTTGGCCACAGGGGGTCTCGAGCAGTACTTC. Protein product: CASSLATGGLEQYF. The rearrangement joins TRBV5-4 to TRBJ2-7; 8 bases are shared with TRBD1. The CDR3 totals 14 residues. From germline, CDR1 is SGHNT and CDR2 YYREEE (reference sequence). J gave up 6 bases and V 0 bases, and 5 bases lay outside the gene matches.

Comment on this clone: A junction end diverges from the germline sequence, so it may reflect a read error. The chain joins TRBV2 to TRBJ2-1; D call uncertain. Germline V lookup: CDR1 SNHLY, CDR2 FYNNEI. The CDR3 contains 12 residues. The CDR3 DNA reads TGTGCCAGCAGTGAGTCCCCCGCGTATGATATCTTC. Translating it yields CASSESPAYDIF.

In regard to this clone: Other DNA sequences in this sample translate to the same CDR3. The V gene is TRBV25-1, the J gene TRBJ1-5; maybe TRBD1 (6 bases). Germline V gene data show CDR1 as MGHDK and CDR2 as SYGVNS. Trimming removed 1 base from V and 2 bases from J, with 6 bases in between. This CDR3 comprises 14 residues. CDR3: CASSESGGNQPQHF. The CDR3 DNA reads TGTGCCAGCAGTGAATCAGGGGGCAATCAGCCCCAGCATTTT.

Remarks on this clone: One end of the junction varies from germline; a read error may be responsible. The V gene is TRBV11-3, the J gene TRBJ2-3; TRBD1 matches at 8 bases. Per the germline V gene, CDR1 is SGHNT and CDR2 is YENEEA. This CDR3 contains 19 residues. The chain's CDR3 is CASSLGLSGQGSPTDTQYF. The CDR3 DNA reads TGTGCCAGCAGTTTAGGACTATCTGGACAGGGCAGTCCTACAGATACGCAGTATTTT.

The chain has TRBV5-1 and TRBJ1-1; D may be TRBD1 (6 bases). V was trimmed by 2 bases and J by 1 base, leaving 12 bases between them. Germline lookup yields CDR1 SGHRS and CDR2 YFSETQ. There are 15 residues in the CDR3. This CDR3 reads CASSFTGTTNTEAFF. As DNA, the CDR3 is TGCGCCAGCAGCTTTACCGGGACAACGAACACTGAAGCTTTCTTT.

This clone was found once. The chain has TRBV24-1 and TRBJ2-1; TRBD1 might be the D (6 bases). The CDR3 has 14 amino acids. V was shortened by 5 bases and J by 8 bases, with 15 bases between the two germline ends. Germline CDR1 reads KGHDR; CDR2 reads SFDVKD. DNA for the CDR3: TGTGCCACCAGTGCATCCCCAGGGGCCCATGAGCAGTTCTTC. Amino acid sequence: CATSASPGAHEQFF.

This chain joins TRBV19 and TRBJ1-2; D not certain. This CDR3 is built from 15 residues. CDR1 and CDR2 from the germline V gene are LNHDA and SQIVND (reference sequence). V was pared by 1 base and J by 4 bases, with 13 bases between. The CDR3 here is CASSIVRPGGYGYTF. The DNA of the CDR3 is TGTGCCAGTAGTATAGTCCGACCTGGAGGCTATGGCTACACCTTC.

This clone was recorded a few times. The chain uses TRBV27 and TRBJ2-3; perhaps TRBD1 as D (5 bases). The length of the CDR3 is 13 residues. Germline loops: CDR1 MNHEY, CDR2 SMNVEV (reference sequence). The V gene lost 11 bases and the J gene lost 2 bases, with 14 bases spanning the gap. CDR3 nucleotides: TGTGCCGCCAAGGAGACAGTCACAGATACGCAGTATTTT. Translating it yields CAAKETVTDTQYF.

In DNA form, the CDR3 reads TGTGCCAGCAGCCCCGCCCCAGGGGTCGGAAACACCATATATTTT. Protein: CASSPAPGVGNTIYF. This rearrangement joins TRBV7-6 to TRBJ1-3, with D possibly matching TRBD1 (6 bases). CDR3 length equals 15 residues. The V end was cut by 5 bases, the J end by 4 bases, with 15 bases between. CDR1 is SGHVS and CDR2 is FNYEAQ in the germline V gene. Together with reference TRBV7-6 and TRBJ1-3, the CDR3 gives the full variable domain: GAGVSQSPRYKVTKRGQDVALRCDPISGHVSLYWYRQALGQGPEFLTYFNYEAQQDKSGLPNDRFSAERPEGSISTLTIQRTEQRDSAMYRCASSPAPGVGNTIYFGEGSWLTVV.

The CDR3, as DNA: TGTGCCAGTAGTTCCTCGGGGACAGGGGGCTACGAGCAGTACTTC. It specifies CASSSSGTGGYEQYF. The V gene is TRBV19, the J gene TRBJ2-7; 11 bases are shared with TRBD1. Trimming took 5 bases from V and 3 from J; bases not matched to a gene: 6. This CDR3 has 15 amino acids. Germline loops: CDR1 LNHDA, CDR2 SQIVND (reference sequence).

CDR3 sequence (DNA): TGTGCCAGCTCACCGGCGGGAGCCCCCTACGAGCAGTACTTC. It encodes CASSPAGAPYEQYF. The rearrangement uses TRBV18 and TRBJ2-7; 7 nucleotides line up with TRBD2. Germline values: CDR1 KGHSH, CDR2 LQKENI. This CDR3 contains 14 residues. V dropped 3 bases and J dropped 2; count of bases not matched to a gene: 4.

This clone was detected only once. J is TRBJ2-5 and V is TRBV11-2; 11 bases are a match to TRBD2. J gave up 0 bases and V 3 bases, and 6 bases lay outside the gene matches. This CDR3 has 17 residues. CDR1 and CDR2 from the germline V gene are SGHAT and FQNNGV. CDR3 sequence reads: CASSLGTSGRYQETQYF. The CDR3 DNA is TGTGCCAGCAGCTTGGGGACTAGCGGAAGGTACCAAGAGACCCAGTACTTC. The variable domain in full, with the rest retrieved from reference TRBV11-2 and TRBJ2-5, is EAGVAQSPRYKIIEKRQSVAFWCNPISGHATLYWYQQILGQGPKLLIQFQNNGVVDDSQLPKDRFSAERLKGVDSTLKIQPAKLEDSAVYLCASSLGTSGRYQETQYFGPGTRLLVL.

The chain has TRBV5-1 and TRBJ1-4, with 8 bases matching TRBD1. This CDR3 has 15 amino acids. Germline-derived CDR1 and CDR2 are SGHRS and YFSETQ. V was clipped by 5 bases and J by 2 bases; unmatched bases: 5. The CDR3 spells CASRQQGGTNEKLFF. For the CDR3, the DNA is TGCGCCAGCAGACAACAGGGGGGCACTAATGAAAAACTGTTTTTT.

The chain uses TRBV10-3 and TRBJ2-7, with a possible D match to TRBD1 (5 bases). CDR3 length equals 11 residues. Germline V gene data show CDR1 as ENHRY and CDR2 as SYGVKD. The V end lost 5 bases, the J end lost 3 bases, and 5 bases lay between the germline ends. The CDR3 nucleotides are TGTGCCATCAGTACAGGCTACGAGCAGTACTTC. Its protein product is CAISTGYEQYF.

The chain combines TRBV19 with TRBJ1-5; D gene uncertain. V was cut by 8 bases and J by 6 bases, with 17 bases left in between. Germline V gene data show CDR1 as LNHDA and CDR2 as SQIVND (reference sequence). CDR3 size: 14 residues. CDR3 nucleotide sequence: TGTGCCAGTGCTAGTCATCACAATACTCAGCCCCAGCATTTT. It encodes CASASHHNTQPQHF.

The CDR3 sequence is CASSSGGRDTGELFF. As DNA, the CDR3 is TGTGCCAGCAGCTCAGGGGGCAGGGACACCGGGGAGCTGTTTTTT. J is TRBJ2-2 and V is TRBV7-9, with 8 bases identical to TRBD1. Trimming took 4 bases from V and 3 from J; bases not matched to a gene: 4. The CDR3 has 15 amino acids. In germline, CDR1 is SEHNR, CDR2 FQNEAQ (reference sequence).

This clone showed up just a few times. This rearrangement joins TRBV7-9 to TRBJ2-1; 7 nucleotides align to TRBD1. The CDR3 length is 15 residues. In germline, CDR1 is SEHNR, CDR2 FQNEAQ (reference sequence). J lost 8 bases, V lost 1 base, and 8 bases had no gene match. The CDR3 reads CASSLVLRGGHEQFF. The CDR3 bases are TGTGCCAGCAGCTTAGTTCTGCGAGGGGGCCATGAGCAGTTCTTC.

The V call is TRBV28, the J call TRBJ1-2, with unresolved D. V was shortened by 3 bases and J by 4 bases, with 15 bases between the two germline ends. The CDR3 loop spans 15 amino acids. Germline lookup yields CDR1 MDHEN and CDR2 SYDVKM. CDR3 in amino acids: CASSFGFSSGYGYTF. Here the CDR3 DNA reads TGTGCCAGCAGTTTTGGGTTTAGTTCGGGCTATGGCTACACCTTC.

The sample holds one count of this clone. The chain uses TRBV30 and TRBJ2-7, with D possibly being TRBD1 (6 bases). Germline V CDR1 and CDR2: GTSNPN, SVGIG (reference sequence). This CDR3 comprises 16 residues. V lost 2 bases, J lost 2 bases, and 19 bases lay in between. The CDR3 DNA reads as TGTGCCTGGAGTCGAGGGGGTACACATTACGCCTACGAGCAGTACTTC. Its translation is CAWSRGGTHYAYEQYF.

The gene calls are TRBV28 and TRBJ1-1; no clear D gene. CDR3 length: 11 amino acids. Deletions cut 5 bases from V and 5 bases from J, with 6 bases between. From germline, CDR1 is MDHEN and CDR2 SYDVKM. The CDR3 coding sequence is TGTGCCAGCAGTCTACGAACTGAAGCTTTCTTT. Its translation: CASSLRTEAFF.